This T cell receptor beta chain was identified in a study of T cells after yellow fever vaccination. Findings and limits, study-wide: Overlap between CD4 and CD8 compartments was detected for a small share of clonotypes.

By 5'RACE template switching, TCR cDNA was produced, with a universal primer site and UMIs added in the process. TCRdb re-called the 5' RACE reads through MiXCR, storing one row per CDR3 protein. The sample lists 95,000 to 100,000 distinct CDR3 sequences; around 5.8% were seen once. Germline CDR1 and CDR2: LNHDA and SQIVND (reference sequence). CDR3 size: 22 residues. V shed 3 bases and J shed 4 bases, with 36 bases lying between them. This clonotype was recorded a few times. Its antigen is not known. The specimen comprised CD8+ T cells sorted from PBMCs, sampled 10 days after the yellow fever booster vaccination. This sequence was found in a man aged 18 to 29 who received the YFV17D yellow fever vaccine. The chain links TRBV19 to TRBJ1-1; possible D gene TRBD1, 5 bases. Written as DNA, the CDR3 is TGTGCCAGTAGTATTAGTTACGTTACAGGACCGACGACCGAGACAGTGGGCACTGAAGCTTTCTTT. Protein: CASSISYVTGPTTETVGTEAFF.